This TCR beta chain was recorded in a study of blood T cell repertoires in COVID-19. Across the study: COVID-19 samples collected from the United States, Italy and Spain covered acute and convalescent phases.

Assay: immunoSEQ multiplex PCR; the TCRdb copy retains only in-frame clones and omits some. The sample consists of tens of thousands of clones, more than 75% of them appearing once. Source material: peripheral blood. This TCR came from a woman older than 75 with acute or convalescent COVID-19.

The CDR3 coding sequence is TGCGCCAGCAGTTTGACAGGAATAGACTACGAGCAGTACTTC. It specifies CASSLTGIDYEQYF. The chain has TRBV5-1 and TRBJ2-7; the D gene is possibly TRBD1 (6 bases). The V end was cut by 5 bases, the J end by 3 bases, with 15 bases between. The V gene's germline CDR1 is SGHRS and CDR2 YFSETQ. This CDR3 contains 14 residues.